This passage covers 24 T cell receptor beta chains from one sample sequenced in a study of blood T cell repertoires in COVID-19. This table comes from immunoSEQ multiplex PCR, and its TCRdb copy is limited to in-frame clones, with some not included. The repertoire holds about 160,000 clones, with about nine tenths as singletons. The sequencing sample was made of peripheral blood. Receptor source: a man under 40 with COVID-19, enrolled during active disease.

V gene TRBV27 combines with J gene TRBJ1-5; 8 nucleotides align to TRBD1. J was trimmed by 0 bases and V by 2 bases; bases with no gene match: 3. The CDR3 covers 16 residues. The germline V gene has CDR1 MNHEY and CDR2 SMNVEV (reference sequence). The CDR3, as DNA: TGTGCCAGCAGTTTAGGGACAGGATATAGCAATCAGCCCCAGCATTTT. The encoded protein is CASSLGTGYSNQPQHF.

This chain's CDR3 is CASRRTGSGNTIYF. For the CDR3, the DNA is TGTGCCAGCAGGAGGACAGGGTCTGGAAACACCATATATTTT. The chain links TRBV27 to TRBJ1-3; TRBD1 matches at 8 bases. Germline-derived CDR1 and CDR2 are MNHEY and SMNVEV (reference sequence). The junction had 2 bases not matched to a gene; V was cut back by 6 bases and J by 1 base. This CDR3 comprises 14 residues.

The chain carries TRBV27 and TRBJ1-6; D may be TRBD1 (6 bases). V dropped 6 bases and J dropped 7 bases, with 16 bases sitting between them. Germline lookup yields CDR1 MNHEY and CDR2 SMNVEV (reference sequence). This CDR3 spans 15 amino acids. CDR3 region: CASRTGLLNNSPLHF. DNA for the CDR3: TGTGCCAGCAGAACAGGGTTATTGAACAATTCACCCCTCCACTTT.

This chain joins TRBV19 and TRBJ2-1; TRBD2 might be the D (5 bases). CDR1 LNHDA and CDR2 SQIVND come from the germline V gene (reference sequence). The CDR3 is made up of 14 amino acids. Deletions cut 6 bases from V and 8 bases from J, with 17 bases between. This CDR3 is CASRLARVNDEQFF. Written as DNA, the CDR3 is TGTGCCAGTAGGCTAGCAAGGGTGAACGATGAGCAGTTCTTC.

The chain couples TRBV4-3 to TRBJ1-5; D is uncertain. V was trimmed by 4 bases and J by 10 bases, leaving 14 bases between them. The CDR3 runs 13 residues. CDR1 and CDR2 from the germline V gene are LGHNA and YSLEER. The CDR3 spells CASSRTNREPQHF. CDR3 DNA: TGCGCCAGCAGCCGCACGAACCGGGAACCCCAGCATTTT.

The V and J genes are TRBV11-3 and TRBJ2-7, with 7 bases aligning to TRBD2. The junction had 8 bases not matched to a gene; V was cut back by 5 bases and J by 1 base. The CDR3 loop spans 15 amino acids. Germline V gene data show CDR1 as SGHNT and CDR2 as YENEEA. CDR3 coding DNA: TGTGCCAGCAGCCCCGGACTAGGTAATTCCTACGAGCAGTACTTC. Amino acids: CASSPGLGNSYEQYF.

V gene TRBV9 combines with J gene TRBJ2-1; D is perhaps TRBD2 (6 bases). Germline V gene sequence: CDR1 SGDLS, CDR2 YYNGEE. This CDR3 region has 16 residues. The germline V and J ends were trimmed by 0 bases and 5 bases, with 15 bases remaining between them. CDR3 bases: TGTGCCAGCAGCGTAGGCTTCGGGAGTCCGAACAATGAGCAGTTCTTC. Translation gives CASSVGFGSPNNEQFF.

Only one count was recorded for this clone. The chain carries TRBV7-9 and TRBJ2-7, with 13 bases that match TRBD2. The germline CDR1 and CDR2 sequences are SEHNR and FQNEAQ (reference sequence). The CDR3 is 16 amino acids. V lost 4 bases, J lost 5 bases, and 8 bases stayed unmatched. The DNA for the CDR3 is TGTGCCAGCAGCTGGAGGACTAGCGGGAGAATCAACGAGCAGTACTTC. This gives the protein CASSWRTSGRINEQYF.

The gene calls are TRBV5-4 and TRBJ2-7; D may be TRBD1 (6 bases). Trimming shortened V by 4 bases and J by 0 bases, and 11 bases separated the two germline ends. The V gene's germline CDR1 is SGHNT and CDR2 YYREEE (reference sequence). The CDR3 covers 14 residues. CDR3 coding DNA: TGTGCCAGCAGCGGAAGACAGGCCTCCTACGAGCAGTACTTC. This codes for CASSGRQASYEQYF.

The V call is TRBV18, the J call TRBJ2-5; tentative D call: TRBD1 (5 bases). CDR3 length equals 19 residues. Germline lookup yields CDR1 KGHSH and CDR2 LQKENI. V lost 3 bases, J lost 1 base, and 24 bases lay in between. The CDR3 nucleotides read TGTGCCAGCTCACCGTTAAGGCAGGGAATGATATGGGCCCAAGAGACCCAGTACTTC. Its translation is CASSPLRQGMIWAQETQYF.

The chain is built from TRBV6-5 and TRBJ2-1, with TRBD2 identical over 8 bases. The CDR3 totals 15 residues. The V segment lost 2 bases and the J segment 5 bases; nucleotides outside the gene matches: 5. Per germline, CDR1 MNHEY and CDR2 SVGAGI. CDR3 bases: TGTGCCAGCAGTTACGCTAGCGGGCATAACAATGAGCAGTTCTTC. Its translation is CASSYASGHNNEQFF.

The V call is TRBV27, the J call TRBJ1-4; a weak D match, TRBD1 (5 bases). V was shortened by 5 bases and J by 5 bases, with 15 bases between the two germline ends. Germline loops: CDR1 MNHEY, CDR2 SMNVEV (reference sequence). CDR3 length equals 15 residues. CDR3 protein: CASSGLDSPNEKLFF. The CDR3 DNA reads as TGTGCCAGCAGTGGATTAGACAGCCCCAATGAAAAACTGTTTTTT.

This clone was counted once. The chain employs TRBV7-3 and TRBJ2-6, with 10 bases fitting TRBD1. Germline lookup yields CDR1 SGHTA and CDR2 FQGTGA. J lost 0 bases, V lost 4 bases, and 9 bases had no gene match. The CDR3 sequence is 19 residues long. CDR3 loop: CASSSPRTGGNSGANVLTF. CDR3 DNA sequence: TGTGCCAGCAGCTCACCCCGGACAGGGGGGAACTCTGGGGCCAACGTCCTGACTTTC.

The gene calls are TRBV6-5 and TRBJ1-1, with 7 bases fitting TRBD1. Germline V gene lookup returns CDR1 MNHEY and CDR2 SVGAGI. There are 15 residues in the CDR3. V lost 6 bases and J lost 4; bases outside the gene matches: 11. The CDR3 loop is CASRGQRTRITEAFF. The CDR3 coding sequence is TGTGCCAGCAGGGGACAGCGCACCAGAATCACTGAAGCTTTCTTT.

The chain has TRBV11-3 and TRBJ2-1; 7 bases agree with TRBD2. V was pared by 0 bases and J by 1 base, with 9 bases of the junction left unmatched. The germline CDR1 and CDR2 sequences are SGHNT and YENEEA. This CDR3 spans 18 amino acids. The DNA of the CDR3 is TGTGCCAGCAGCTTAGAAGGCGGCGGGAGCAGGTCCTACAATGAGCAGTTCTTC. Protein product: CASSLEGGGSRSYNEQFF. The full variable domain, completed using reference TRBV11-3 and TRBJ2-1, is EAGVVQSPRYKIIEKKQPVAFWCNPISGHNTLYWYLQNLGQGPELLIRYENEEAVDDSQLPKDRFSAERLKGVDSTLKIQPAELGDSAVYLCASSLEGGGSRSYNEQFFGPGTRLTVL.

The CDR3 loop is CASGLTGGDTQYF. CDR3 DNA sequence: TGTGCTAGTGGTTTGACGGGGGGAGATACGCAGTATTTT. The chain combines TRBV12-5 with TRBJ2-3, with 7 bases fitting TRBD2. Germline V gene lookup returns CDR1 LGHNT and CDR2 FRNRAP. Trimming removed 2 bases from V and 5 bases from J; junction bases left unmatched: 1. This CDR3 region has 13 residues.

CDR3 in amino acids: CASSQEWAGGGIWRAFF. CDR3 nucleotide sequence: TGCGCCAGCAGCCAAGAATGGGCCGGTGGGGGGATTTGGCGAGCTTTCTTT. The V and J genes are TRBV4-3 and TRBJ1-1; a weak D match, TRBD1 (5 bases). The CDR3 contains 17 residues. Germline V lookup: CDR1 LGHNA, CDR2 YSLEER. The ends were cut back, 0 bases at V and 10 bases at J, with 24 bases in the middle.

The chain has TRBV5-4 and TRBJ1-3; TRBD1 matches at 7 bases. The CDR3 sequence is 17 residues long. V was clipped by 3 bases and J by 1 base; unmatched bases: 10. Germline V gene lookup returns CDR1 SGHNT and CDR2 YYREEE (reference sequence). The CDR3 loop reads CASSWGTVRFSGNTIYF. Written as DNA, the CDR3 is TGTGCCAGCAGCTGGGGGACAGTTAGATTTTCTGGAAACACCATATATTTT.

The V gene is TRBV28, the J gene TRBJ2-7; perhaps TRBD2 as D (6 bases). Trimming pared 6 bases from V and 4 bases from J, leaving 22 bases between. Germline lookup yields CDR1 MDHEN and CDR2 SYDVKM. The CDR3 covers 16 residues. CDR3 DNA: TGTGCCAGCAGCCGAGTCCACCAGGCGGGGACTTACGAGCAGTACTTC. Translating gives CASSRVHQAGTYEQYF.

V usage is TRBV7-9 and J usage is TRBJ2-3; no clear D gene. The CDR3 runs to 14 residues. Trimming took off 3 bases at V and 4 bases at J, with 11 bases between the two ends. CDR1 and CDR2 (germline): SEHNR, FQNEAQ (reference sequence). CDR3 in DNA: TGTGCCAGCAGCTTGATCGTAGGAGCAGATACGCAGTATTTT. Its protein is CASSLIVGADTQYF.

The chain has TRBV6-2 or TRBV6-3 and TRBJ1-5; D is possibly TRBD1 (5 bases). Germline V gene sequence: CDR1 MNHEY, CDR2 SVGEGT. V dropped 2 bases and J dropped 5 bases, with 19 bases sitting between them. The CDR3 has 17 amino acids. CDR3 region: CASSYNSEGVVDQPQHF. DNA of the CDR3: TGTGCCAGCAGTTACAACAGCGAAGGGGTCGTGGATCAGCCCCAGCATTTT.

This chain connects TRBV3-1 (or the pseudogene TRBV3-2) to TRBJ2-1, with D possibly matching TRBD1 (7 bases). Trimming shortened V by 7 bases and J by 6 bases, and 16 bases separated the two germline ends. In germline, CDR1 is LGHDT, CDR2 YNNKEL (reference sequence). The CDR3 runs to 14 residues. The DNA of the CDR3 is TGTGCCAGCACCCGACAGGGAGGTGGCAATGAGCAGTTCTTC. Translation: CASTRQGGGNEQFF.

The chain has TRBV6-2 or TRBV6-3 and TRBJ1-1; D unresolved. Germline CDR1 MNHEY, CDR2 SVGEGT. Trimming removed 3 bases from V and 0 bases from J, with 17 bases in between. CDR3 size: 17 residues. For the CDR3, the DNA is TGTGCCAGCAGTTATTTATCGTATTGGAGGGTGAACACTGAAGCTTTCTTT. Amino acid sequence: CASSYLSYWRVNTEAFF.

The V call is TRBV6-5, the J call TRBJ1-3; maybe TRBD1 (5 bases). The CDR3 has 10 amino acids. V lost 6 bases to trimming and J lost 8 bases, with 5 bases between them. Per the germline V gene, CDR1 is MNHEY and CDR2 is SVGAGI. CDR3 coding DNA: TGTGCCAGCAGAGGGGACACCATATATTTT. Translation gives CASRGDTIYF.